The clone carrying this T cell receptor (beta chain) came up once. Assay used: immunoSEQ multiplex PCR; TCRdb lists only in-frame clones, some missing. Altogether around 51,000 clones are present, 70% to 90% being singletons, with the ten largest covering about 2.9%. Losses at the gene ends were 1 base for V and 2 bases for J; bases not matched to a gene: 5. In germline, CDR1 is LNHNV, CDR2 YYDKDF (reference sequence). The CDR3 length is 17 residues. The entry originates in a study of blood T cell repertoires in COVID-19. The chain recombines TRBV15 with TRBJ2-3; 11 bases match TRBD2. The source material was peripheral blood. The TCR comes from a woman of 80 years or more with acute or convalescent COVID-19. The CDR3 here is CATSRVPTSGNTDTQYF. For the CDR3, the DNA is TGTGCCACCAGCAGAGTGCCGACTAGCGGGAACACAGATACGCAGTATTTT. Together with reference TRBV15 and TRBJ2-3, the CDR3 gives the full variable domain: DAMVIQNPRYQVTQFGKPVTLSCSQTLNHNVMYWYQQKSSQAPKLLFHYYDKDFNNEADTPDNFQSRRPNTSFCFLDIRSPGLGDTAMYLCATSRVPTSGNTDTQYFGPGTRLTVL.